This T cell receptor (beta chain) was sequenced during a study of shared clonotypes between healthy human individuals. The germline CDR1 and CDR2 sequences are MNHEY and SMNVEV (reference sequence). The CDR3 loop spans 15 amino acids. Trimming left V 5 bases short and J 5 bases short, with 18 bases between. The repertoire was sequenced with immunoSEQ multiplex PCR; TCRdb's copy has only in-frame clones and lacks some. This table has a few million clones, more than 90% appearing once. This TCR was recovered from a man between 18 and 35 years old in good health. The source material was naive CD4+ T cells sorted from blood. Subset specified: CD45RA+ positively selected. The V and J genes are TRBV27 and TRBJ2-5; TRBD1 or TRBD2 may be the D gene (6 bases each). This CDR3 is CASSQRGQRWETQYF. CDR3 nucleotides: TGTGCCAGCAGTCAACGGGGGCAACGGTGGGAGACCCAGTACTTC.